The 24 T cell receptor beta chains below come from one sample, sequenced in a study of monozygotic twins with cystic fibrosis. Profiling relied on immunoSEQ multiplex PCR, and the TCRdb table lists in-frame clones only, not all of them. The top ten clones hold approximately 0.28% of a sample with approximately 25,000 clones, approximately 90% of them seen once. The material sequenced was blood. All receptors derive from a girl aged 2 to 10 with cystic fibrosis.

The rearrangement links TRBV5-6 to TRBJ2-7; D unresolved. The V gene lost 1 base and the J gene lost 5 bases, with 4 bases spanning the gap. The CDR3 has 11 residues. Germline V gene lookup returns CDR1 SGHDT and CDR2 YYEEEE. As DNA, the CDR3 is TGTGCCAGCAGCTTGAGCCACGAGCAGTACTTC. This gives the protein CASSLSHEQYF.

The CDR3 sequence is CASSLLTGDAYGYTF. As DNA, the CDR3 is TGTGCCAGCAGCTTACTCACAGGGGATGCCTATGGCTACACCTTC. This chain links TRBV7-2 with TRBJ1-2, with 7 bases aligning to TRBD1. Germline V gene sequence: CDR1 SGHTA, CDR2 FQGNSA. The CDR3 totals 15 residues. Trimming took 2 bases from V and 4 from J; bases not matched to a gene: 7.

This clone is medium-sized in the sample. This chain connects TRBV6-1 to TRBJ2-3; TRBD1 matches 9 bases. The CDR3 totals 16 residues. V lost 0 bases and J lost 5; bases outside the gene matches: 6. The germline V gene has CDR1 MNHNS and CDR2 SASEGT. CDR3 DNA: TGTGCCAGCAGTGAAGCGTGGACAGGGGTTCAAGATACGCAGTATTTT. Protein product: CASSEAWTGVQDTQYF.

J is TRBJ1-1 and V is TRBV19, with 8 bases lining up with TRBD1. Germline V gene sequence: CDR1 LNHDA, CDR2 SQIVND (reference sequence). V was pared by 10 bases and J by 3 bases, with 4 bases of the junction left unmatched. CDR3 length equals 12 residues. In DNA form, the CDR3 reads TGTGCCACGACAGGGGATCACACTGAAGCTTTCTTT. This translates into CATTGDHTEAFF.

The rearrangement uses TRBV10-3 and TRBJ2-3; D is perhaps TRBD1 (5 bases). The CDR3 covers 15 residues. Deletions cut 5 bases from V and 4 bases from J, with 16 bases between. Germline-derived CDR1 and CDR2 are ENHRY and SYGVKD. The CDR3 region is CAISKNHRISDTQYF. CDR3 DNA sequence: TGTGCCATCAGTAAAAACCACAGGATTTCAGATACGCAGTATTTT.

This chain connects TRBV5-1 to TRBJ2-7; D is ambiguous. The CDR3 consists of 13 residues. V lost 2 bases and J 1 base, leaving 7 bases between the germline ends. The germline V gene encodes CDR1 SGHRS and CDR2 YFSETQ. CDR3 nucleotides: TGCGCCAGCAGCTTTAGTCCGTCCTACGAGCAGTACTTC. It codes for CASSFSPSYEQYF.

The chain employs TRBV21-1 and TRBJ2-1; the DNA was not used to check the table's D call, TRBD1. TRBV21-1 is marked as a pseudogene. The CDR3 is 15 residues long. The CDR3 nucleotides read TGTGCCAGCAGACAGGGGCCTGGGGCTAGTAATGAGCAGTTCTTC. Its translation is CASRQGPGASNEQFF.

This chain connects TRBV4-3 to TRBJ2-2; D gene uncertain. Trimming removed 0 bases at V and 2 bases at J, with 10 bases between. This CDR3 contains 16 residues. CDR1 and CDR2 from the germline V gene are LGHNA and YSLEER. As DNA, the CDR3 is TGCGCCAGCAGCCAAGACCGGGCGGTTAACACCGGGGAGCTGTTTTTT. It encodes CASSQDRAVNTGELFF.

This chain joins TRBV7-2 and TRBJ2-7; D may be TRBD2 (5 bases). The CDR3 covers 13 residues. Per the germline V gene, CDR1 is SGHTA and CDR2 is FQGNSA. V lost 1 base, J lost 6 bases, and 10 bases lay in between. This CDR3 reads CASSLGTEGEQYF. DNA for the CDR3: TGTGCCAGCAGCTTAGGAACCGAGGGCGAGCAGTACTTC.

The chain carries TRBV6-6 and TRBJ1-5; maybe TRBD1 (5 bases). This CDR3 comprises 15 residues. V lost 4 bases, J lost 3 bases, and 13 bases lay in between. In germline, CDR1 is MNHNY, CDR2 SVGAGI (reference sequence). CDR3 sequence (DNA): TGTGCCAGCAGTTCCGGCGGGGGGTTCAATCAGCCCCAGCATTTT. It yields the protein CASSSGGGFNQPQHF.

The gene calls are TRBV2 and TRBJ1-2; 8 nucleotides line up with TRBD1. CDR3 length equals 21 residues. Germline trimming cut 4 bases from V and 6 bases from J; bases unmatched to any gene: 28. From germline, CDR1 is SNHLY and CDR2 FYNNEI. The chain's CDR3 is CASSGGRDRLVRAWSWHGYTF. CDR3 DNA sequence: TGTGCCAGCAGTGGCGGTCGGGACAGGCTTGTCAGAGCCTGGAGTTGGCATGGCTACACCTTC.

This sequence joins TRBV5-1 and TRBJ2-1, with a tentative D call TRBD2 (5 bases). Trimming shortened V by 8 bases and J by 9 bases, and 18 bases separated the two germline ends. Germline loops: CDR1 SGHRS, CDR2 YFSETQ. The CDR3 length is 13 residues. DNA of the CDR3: TGCGCCAGTCGGGATTTGCCCGATGGTGAGCAGTTCTTC. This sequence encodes CASRDLPDGEQFF.

The CDR3 region has the DNA TGTGCCAGCAGTAACAGGGTTGGCAATCAGCCCCAGCATTTT. It yields the protein CASSNRVGNQPQHF. V gene TRBV27 combines with J gene TRBJ1-5; D is perhaps TRBD1 (6 bases). Germline CDR1 MNHEY, CDR2 SMNVEV (reference sequence). The CDR3 is 14 residues long. V lost 5 bases to trimming and J lost 2 bases, with 10 bases between them.

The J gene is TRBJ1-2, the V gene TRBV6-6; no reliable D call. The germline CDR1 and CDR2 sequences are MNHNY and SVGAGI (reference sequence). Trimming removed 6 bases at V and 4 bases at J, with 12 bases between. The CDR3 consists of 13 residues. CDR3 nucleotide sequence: TGTGCCAGCAGCAACCGGGCGACCTATGGCTACACCTTC. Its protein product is CASSNRATYGYTF.

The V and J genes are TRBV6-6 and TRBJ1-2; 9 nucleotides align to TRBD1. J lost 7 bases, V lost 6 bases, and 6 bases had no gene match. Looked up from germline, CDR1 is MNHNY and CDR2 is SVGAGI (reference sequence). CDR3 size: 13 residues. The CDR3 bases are TGTGCCAGCAGCCGGACAGGGGCCACTGGCTACACCTTC. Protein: CASSRTGATGYTF.

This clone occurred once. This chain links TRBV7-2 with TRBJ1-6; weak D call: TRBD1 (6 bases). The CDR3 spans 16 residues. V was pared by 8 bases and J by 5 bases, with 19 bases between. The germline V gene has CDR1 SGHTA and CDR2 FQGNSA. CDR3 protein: CASRTRGGVDNSPLHF. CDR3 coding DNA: TGTGCCAGCCGAACTAGGGGGGGCGTCGATAATTCACCCCTCCACTTT.

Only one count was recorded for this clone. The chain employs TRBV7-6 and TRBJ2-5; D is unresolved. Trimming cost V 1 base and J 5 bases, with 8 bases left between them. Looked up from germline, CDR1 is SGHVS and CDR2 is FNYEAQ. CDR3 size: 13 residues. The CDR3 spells CASSLGVEETQYF. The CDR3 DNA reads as TGTGCCAGCAGCTTAGGAGTGGAGGAGACCCAGTACTTC.

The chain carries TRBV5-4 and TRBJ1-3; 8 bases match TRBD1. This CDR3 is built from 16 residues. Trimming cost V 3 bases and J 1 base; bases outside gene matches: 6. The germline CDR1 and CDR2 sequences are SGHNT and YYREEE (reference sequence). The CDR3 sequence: CASSYVQGASGNTIYF. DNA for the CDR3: TGTGCCAGCAGCTACGTTCAGGGGGCTTCTGGAAACACCATATATTTT.

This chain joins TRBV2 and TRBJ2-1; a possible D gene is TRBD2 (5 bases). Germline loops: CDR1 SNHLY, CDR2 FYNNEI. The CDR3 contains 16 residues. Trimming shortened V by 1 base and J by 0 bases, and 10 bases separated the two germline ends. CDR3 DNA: TGTGCCAGCAGTGAAGTAGCGACGAGCTCCTACAATGAGCAGTTCTTC. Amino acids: CASSEVATSSYNEQFF.

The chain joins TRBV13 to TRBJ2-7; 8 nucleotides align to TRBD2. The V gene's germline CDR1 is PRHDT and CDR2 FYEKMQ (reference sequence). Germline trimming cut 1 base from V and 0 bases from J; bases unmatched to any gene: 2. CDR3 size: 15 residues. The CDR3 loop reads CASSLAGGPSYEQYF. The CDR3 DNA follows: TGTGCCAGCAGCTTAGCGGGGGGGCCCTCCTACGAGCAGTACTTC.

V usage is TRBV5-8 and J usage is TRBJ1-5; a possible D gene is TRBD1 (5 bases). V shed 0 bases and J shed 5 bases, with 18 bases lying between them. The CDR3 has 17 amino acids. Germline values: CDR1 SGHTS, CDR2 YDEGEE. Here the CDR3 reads CASSLAYSTEGYQPQHF. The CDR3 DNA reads TGTGCCAGCAGCTTGGCCTATTCCACAGAGGGGTATCAGCCCCAGCATTTT.

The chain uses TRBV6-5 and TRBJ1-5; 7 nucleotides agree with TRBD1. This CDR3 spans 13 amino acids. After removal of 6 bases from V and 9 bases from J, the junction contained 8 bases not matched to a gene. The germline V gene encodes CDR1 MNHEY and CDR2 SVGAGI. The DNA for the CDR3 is TGTGCCAGCAGGACAGGGCCCCTTAGGCCCCAGCATTTT. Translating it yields CASRTGPLRPQHF.

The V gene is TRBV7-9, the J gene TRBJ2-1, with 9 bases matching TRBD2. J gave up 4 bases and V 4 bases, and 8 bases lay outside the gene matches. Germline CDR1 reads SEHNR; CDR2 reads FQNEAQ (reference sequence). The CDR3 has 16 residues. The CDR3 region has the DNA TGTGCCAGCAGCTCCGCGGGGGGGCCGAGATACAATGAGCAGTTCTTC. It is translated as CASSSAGGPRYNEQFF.

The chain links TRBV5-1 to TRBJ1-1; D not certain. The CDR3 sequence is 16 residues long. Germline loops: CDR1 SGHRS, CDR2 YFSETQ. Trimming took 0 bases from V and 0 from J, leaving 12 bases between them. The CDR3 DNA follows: TGCGCCAGCAGCTTGGGGCGGGGAGCGATGAACACTGAAGCTTTCTTT. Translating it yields CASSLGRGAMNTEAFF.